A selection of T cell receptor beta chains follows, all from one sample in a study of OX40 agonist ivuxolimab in advanced cancers. Produced via immunoSEQ multiplex PCR; TCRdb's table is partial and in-frame only. In the table there are 50,000 to 60,000 clones, about 83% of which are singletons. Specimen: CD4+ or CD8+ T cells sorted from blood, collected in a trial of the OX40 agonist ivuxolimab. The receptors were sampled from an adult with an advanced solid tumor such as melanoma, head and neck, liver or kidney cancer. Both conserved end residues are part of each CDR3. Fields, in order: clone size, V gene, D gene, J gene, CDR3 DNA, CDR3 protein. D genes are given only for firm matches. The size of a clone is reported for some rows only, either as once, few or many, or as a class for expanded clones.

clone size: once; V gene: TRBV28; D gene: NA; J gene: TRBJ1-4; CDR3 DNA: TGTGCCAGCAGTTTTGGACAGAATGAAAAACTGTTTTTT; CDR3 protein: CASSFGQNEKLFF
clone size: NA; V gene: TRBV30; D gene: NA; J gene: TRBJ1-3; CDR3 DNA: TGTGCCTGGAGTCTAAAAAGCCAGGCGGGCTCTGGAAACACCATATATTTT; CDR3 protein: CAWSLKSQAGSGNTIYF
clone size: NA; V gene: TRBV21-1; D gene: NA; J gene: TRBJ2-1; CDR3 DNA: TGTGCCAGCAGCAAAGTTGTTGCGACTAGCGGGAACCCCGCCAACAATGAGCAGTTCTTC; CDR3 protein: CASSKVVATSGNPANNEQFF
clone size: NA; V gene: TRBV6-6; D gene: NA; J gene: TRBJ1-2; CDR3 DNA: TGTGCCAGCAGCACAGGAGCTAACTATGGCTACACCTTC; CDR3 protein: CASSTGANYGYTF
clone size: NA; V gene: TRBV4-1; D gene: TRBD1; J gene: TRBJ1-4; CDR3 DNA: TGCGCCAGCAGCCAGACACAGGGGCCCGCTAATGAAAAACTGTTTTTT; CDR3 protein: CASSQTQGPANEKLFF
clone size: NA; V gene: TRBV2; D gene: NA; J gene: TRBJ2-1; CDR3 DNA: TGTGCCAGCAGTGAGCAGGTGTCCTACAATGAGCAGTTCTTC; CDR3 protein: CASSEQVSYNEQFF
clone size: few; V gene: TRBV19; D gene: NA; J gene: TRBJ1-5; CDR3 DNA: TGTGCCAGTAGTCCCGCAGCTTATGGCAATCAGCCCCAGCATTTT; CDR3 protein: CASSPAAYGNQPQHF
clone size: NA; V gene: TRBV28; D gene: NA; J gene: TRBJ1-2; CDR3 DNA: TGTGCCAGCAGCTCATTTAGGGGGGGCTACACCTTC; CDR3 protein: CASSSFRGGYTF
clone size: NA; V gene: TRBV5-3; D gene: NA; J gene: TRBJ2-5; CDR3 DNA: TGTGCCAGAAGCTTGTGGTGCGGGTACCGTCCCCACCGCGAGACCCAGTACTTC; CDR3 protein: CARSLWCGYRPHRETQYF
clone size: NA; V gene: TRBV5-1; D gene: TRBD1; J gene: TRBJ2-7; CDR3 DNA: TGCGCCAGCAGCTTGGAACAGGGGATAATCTACGAGCAGTACTTC; CDR3 protein: CASSLEQGIIYEQYF
clone size: NA; V gene: TRBV19; D gene: NA; J gene: TRBJ2-3; CDR3 DNA: TGTGCCAGTAGAGGCGGCGGGGCTAGCACAGATACGCAGTATTTT; CDR3 protein: CASRGGGASTDTQYF
clone size: NA; V gene: TRBV19; D gene: NA; J gene: TRBJ2-7; CDR3 DNA: TGTGCCAGTAGTATAGGAGGGCGGTTACTTTACGAGCAGTACTTC; CDR3 protein: CASSIGGRLLYEQYF
clone size: NA; V gene: TRBV9; D gene: TRBD1; J gene: TRBJ2-2; CDR3 DNA: TGTGCCAGCAGCGTCGGGACAGGGAAAACCGGGGAGCTGTTTTTT; CDR3 protein: CASSVGTGKTGELFF